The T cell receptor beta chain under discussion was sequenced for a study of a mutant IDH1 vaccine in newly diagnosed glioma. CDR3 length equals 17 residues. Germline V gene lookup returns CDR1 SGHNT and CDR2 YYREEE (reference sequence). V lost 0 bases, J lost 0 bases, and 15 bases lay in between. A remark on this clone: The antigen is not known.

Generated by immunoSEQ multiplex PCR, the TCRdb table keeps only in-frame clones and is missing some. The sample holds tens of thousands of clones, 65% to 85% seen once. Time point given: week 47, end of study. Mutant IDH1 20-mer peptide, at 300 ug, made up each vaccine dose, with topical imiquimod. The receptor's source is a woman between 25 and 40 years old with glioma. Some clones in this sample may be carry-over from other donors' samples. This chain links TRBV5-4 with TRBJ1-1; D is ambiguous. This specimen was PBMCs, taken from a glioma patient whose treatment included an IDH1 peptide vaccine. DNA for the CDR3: TGTGCCAGCAGCTTGGCCCATAGGGCCGTCATGAACACTGAAGCTTTCTTT. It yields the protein CASSLAHRAVMNTEAFF.